One and the same sample provided the 20 T cell receptor beta chains below, sequenced in a study of PD-1 blockade in classical Hodgkin lymphoma (dated by TCRdb to 2020 to 2021). The sample's time point label, decoded: cycle 2 day 1 (C2D1) of nivolumab. Relapse after autologous stem cell transplantation had occurred in all trial patients, and cohorts A, B and C were distinguished by prior brentuximab vedotin exposure. Receptor libraries were prepared by the immunoSEQ multiplex PCR assay. Entries here come from immuneACCESS through TCRdb and include only in-frame sequences with V and J called. Some clones fail to appear in such tables; in the studies checked, an unresolved V gene covers under half of the shortfall, and the cause of the remainder is unknown. The sample table contains approximately 160,000 clones; only one count was recorded for around 84% of them. The ten most abundant clones make up 7% to 9.5% of the sample.

The material sequenced was peripheral blood mononuclear cells (PBMCs), taken before the second cycle of nivolumab. The receptors here all came from a human donor with classical Hodgkin lymphoma.

CDR3 in amino acids: CASSLASAVPNTGELFF. The CDR3, as DNA: TGTGCCAGCAGCTTGGCGTCGGCTGTCCCTAACACCGGGGAGCTGTTTTTT. The V call is TRBV5-6, the J call TRBJ2-2, with D unresolved. The germline CDR1 and CDR2 sequences are SGHDT and YYEEEE. With 0 bases removed from V and 2 bases from J, the gap between germline ends came to 14 bases. The CDR3 spans 17 residues.

The genes are TRBV7-2 and TRBJ2-1; TRBD2 matches 12 bases. CDR3 length: 17 residues. Trimming at V came to 3 bases and at J to 9 bases, leaving 12 bases not matched to a gene. The germline CDR1 and CDR2 sequences are SGHTA and FQGNSA. CDR3 amino acids: CASSFRRTSGRSSEQFF. As DNA, the CDR3 is TGTGCCAGCAGCTTTAGGAGAACTAGCGGGAGGTCTAGTGAGCAGTTCTTC.

V usage is TRBV2 and J usage is TRBJ2-5, with 7 bases aligning to TRBD1. Germline V gives CDR1 SNHLY, CDR2 FYNNEI. Trimming at V came to 5 bases and at J to 5 bases, leaving 8 bases not matched to a gene. The CDR3 contains 14 residues. The CDR3, as DNA: TGTGCCAGCAGTCGACAGGGTGGGGAGGAGACCCAGTACTTC. Protein: CASSRQGGEETQYF.

This rearrangement joins TRBV5-8 to TRBJ1-3; D remains unclear. CDR1 is SGHTS and CDR2 is YDEGEE in the germline V gene. The CDR3 consists of 13 residues. Trimming cost V 2 bases and J 4 bases, with 7 bases left between them. CDR3 protein: CASSFGLGNTIYF. The CDR3 bases are TGTGCCAGCAGCTTTGGACTGGGAAACACCATATATTTT. The full variable domain, rest sourced from reference TRBV5-8 and TRBJ1-3, is EAGVTQSPTHLIKTRGQQATLRCSPISGHTSVYWYQQALGLGLQFLLWYDEGEERNRGNFPPRFSGRQFPNYSSELNVNALELEDSALYLCASSFGLGNTIYFGEGSWLTVV.

The chain couples TRBV18 to TRBJ2-7, with TRBD1 as a possible D gene (6 bases). From germline, CDR1 is KGHSH and CDR2 LQKENI. Trimming removed 4 bases at V and 0 bases at J, with 16 bases between. The CDR3 has 16 residues. Written as DNA, the CDR3 is TGTGCCAGCTCACAAGGCCACAAGACAGGCTCCTACGAGCAGTACTTC. It codes for CASSQGHKTGSYEQYF.

The V and J genes are TRBV7-9 and TRBJ2-7; D call uncertain. V was trimmed by 5 bases and J by 1 base, leaving 6 bases between them. The CDR3 runs to 12 residues. Germline-derived CDR1 and CDR2 are SEHNR and FQNEAQ (reference sequence). CDR3 coding DNA: TGTGCCAGCAGCCCCGAGTCCTACGAGCAGTACTTC. This encodes CASSPESYEQYF.

Many counts were recorded for this clone. This chain uses TRBV5-1 with TRBJ2-2, with 7 bases aligning to TRBD1. J gave up 6 bases and V 3 bases, and 5 bases lay outside the gene matches. The CDR3 sequence is 14 residues long. Germline V gene sequence: CDR1 SGHRS, CDR2 YFSETQ. CDR3 loop: CASSWGTASGELFF. The CDR3 nucleotides read TGCGCCAGCAGCTGGGGGACAGCGTCCGGGGAGCTGTTTTTT.

This clone was picked up a small number of times. This sequence joins TRBV11-2 and TRBJ1-6; D gene unclear. The V gene's germline CDR1 is SGHAT and CDR2 FQNNGV. Trimming stripped 2 bases from V and 7 bases from J, with 12 bases between. This CDR3 has 15 amino acids. Here the CDR3 reads CASSLLFSENSPLHF. The CDR3 DNA follows: TGTGCCAGCAGCTTATTGTTCAGCGAGAATTCACCCCTCCACTTT.

This clone has only a few counts. The rearrangement uses TRBV7-9 and TRBJ1-6; D is unclear. With 1 base removed from V and 6 bases from J, the gap between germline ends came to 4 bases. Germline CDR1 reads SEHNR; CDR2 reads FQNEAQ (reference sequence). The length of the CDR3 is 13 residues. In DNA, the CDR3 is TGTGCCAGCAGCTTAGATCCTAATTCACCCCTCCACTTT. Amino acids: CASSLDPNSPLHF. The full variable domain, completed using reference TRBV7-9 and TRBJ1-6, is DTGVSQNPRHKITKRGQNVTFRCDPISEHNRLYWYRQTLGQGPEFLTYFQNEAQLEKSRLLSDRFSAERPKGSFSTLEIQRTEQGDSAMYLCASSLDPNSPLHFGNGTRLTVT.

The rearrangement joins TRBV6-1 to TRBJ2-5, with 8 positions matching TRBD2. Germline V gene data show CDR1 as MNHNS and CDR2 as SASEGT. This CDR3 contains 15 residues. After removal of 1 base from V and 4 bases from J, the junction contained 5 bases not matched to a gene. CDR3 protein: CASSEGGTRGETQYF. DNA of the CDR3: TGTGCCAGCAGTGAAGGTGGGACTAGAGGAGAGACCCAGTACTTC.

CDR3 region: CASSASMGVGTGNTIYF. The DNA for the CDR3 is TGTGCCAGCAGCGCTTCTATGGGAGTGGGAACTGGAAACACCATATATTTT. J is TRBJ1-3 and V is TRBV5-8, with unresolved D. The CDR3 loop spans 17 amino acids. Trimming stripped 4 bases from V and 2 bases from J, with 19 bases between. Germline CDR1 and CDR2: SGHTS and YDEGEE. Based on the CDR3 plus reference TRBV5-8 and TRBJ1-3, the full variable domain is EAGVTQSPTHLIKTRGQQATLRCSPISGHTSVYWYQQALGLGLQFLLWYDEGEERNRGNFPPRFSGRQFPNYSSELNVNALELEDSALYLCASSASMGVGTGNTIYFGEGSWLTVV.

CDR3 nucleotides: TGTGCCAGCAGCTCCTGGACTAGCGTTTCCTACGAGCAGTACTTC. Translating gives CASSSWTSVSYEQYF. The rearrangement uses TRBV7-2 and TRBJ2-7, with TRBD2 identical over 9 bases. CDR1 SGHTA and CDR2 FQGNSA come from the germline V gene. The V gene end was trimmed by 4 bases and the J gene end by 1 base; junction bases not matched to a gene: 5. The CDR3 is made up of 15 amino acids.

The chain is built from TRBV5-1 and TRBJ2-6, with D perhaps matching TRBD1 (5 bases). This CDR3 has 16 residues. V lost 0 bases, J lost 0 bases, and 7 bases lay in between. Germline CDR1 and CDR2: SGHRS and YFSETQ. CDR3 region: CASSLGQTSGANVLTF. The CDR3 DNA sequence: TGCGCCAGCAGCTTGGGACAGACCTCTGGGGCCAACGTCCTGACTTTC.

The rearrangement joins TRBV6-1 to TRBJ1-2; possible D gene TRBD1, 5 bases. The germline gives CDR1 MNHNS, CDR2 SASEGT. The CDR3 runs to 14 residues. With 6 bases removed from V and 2 bases from J, the gap between germline ends came to 13 bases. Here the CDR3 reads CASSRDGANYGYTF. CDR3 nucleotides: TGTGCCAGCAGCCGAGACGGGGCGAACTATGGCTACACCTTC.

This chain uses TRBV14 with TRBJ2-4; D call uncertain. V lost 4 bases and J 3 bases, leaving 13 bases between the germline ends. Germline V gives CDR1 SGHDN, CDR2 FVKESK. The CDR3 loop spans 15 amino acids. CDR3 nucleotide sequence: TGTGCCAGCAGCCCAAGCGTGGCCAGCAAAAACATTCAGTACTTC. It codes for CASSPSVASKNIQYF.

The chain links TRBV6-1 to TRBJ2-2; a weak D match, TRBD2 (5 bases). With 4 bases removed from V and 5 bases from J, the gap between germline ends came to 14 bases. Germline CDR1 is MNHNS and CDR2 is SASEGT. The CDR3 totals 15 residues. CDR3 amino acids: CASSGSWTGTGELFF. The CDR3 DNA reads as TGTGCCAGCAGTGGATCGTGGACGGGAACCGGGGAGCTGTTTTTT.

The CDR3, as DNA: TGTGCCAGCAGCTCAATGACTAGCGGGGGGCAGTACCAAGAGACCCAGTACTTC. This sequence encodes CASSSMTSGGQYQETQYF. This chain uses TRBV7-9 with TRBJ2-5; 13 bases map to TRBD2. V shed 4 bases and J 0 bases; nucleotides not matched to a gene: 8. This CDR3 is built from 18 residues. The germline V gene has CDR1 SEHNR and CDR2 FQNEAQ (reference sequence). The whole variable domain, filled in from reference TRBV7-9 and TRBJ2-5, reads DTGVSQNPRHKITKRGQNVTFRCDPISEHNRLYWYRQTLGQGPEFLTYFQNEAQLEKSRLLSDRFSAERPKGSFSTLEIQRTEQGDSAMYLCASSSMTSGGQYQETQYFGPGTRLLVL.

Relative to its sample, this clone is medium-sized. The chain carries TRBV19 and TRBJ1-6; D call uncertain. The CDR3 covers 15 residues. Per the germline V gene, CDR1 is LNHDA and CDR2 is SQIVND (reference sequence). Trimming removed 3 bases from V and 3 bases from J, with 9 bases in between. In nucleotides, the CDR3 is TGTGCCAGTAGTATTGCGGGAGTCTATAATTCACCCCTCCACTTT. Translation: CASSIAGVYNSPLHF.

The V call is TRBV10-3, the J call TRBJ1-5, with D perhaps TRBD1 (6 bases). Germline V gives CDR1 ENHRY, CDR2 SYGVKD. This CDR3 is built from 12 residues. The V end was cut by 5 bases, the J end by 8 bases, with 10 bases between. The CDR3 DNA is TGTGCCATCAGTAGGACAGAGGAGCCCCAGCATTTT. Translated, it gives CAISRTEEPQHF.

The V call is TRBV10-3, the J call TRBJ2-3; TRBD2 matches 14 bases. The CDR3 runs 15 residues. Germline V gene lookup returns CDR1 ENHRY and CDR2 SYGVKD. The V and J ends lost 6 bases and 4 bases, in that order; junction bases with no gene match: 3. The CDR3 DNA reads as TGTGCCATCAGGGGGACTAGCGGGAGAGCAGATACGCAGTATTTT. This encodes CAIRGTSGRADTQYF.